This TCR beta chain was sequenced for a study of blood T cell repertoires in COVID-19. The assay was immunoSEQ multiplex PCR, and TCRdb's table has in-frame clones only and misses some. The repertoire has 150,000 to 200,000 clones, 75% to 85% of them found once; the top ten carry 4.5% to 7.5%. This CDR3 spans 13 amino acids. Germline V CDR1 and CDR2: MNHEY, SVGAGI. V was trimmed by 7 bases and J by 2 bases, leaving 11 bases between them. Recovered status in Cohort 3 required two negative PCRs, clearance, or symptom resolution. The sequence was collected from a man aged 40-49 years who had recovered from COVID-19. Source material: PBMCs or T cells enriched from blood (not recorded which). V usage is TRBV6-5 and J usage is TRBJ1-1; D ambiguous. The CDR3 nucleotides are TGTGCCAGCAACGCGAACGGTAACACTGAAGCTTTCTTT. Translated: CASNANGNTEAFF.